This TCR beta chain was sequenced for a study of OX40 agonist ivuxolimab in advanced cancers. Study results and caveats: The study did not work out the antigen specificity of the expanded peripheral T cells.

Points on this clone: Its cognate antigen is unknown.

Patients were ruled out by autoimmune disease history or systemic immunosuppression. Here immunoSEQ multiplex PCR was the method, and the copy in TCRdb shows in-frame clones only, minus some. Of about 100,000 clones in the sample, under 95% are singletons; the top ten hold approximately 2.9%. Germline V gene lookup returns CDR1 PRHDT and CDR2 FYEKMQ (reference sequence). The germline V and J ends were trimmed by 5 bases and 1 base, with 17 bases remaining between them. CDR3 length: 16 amino acids. Sequencing used CD4+ or CD8+ T cells sorted from blood, obtained in a trial of the OX40 agonist ivuxolimab. The origin of this receptor is an adult with an advanced solid tumor such as melanoma, head and neck, liver or kidney cancer. The V gene is TRBV13, the J gene TRBJ1-2, with D maybe TRBD1 (6 bases). CDR3 protein: CASSPRGGRGNYGYTF. The CDR3 DNA reads as TGTGCCAGCAGCCCCCGGGGGGGGCGAGGTAACTATGGCTACACCTTC.